These 10 T cell receptor beta chains share one sample of origin, sequenced in a study of cytomegalovirus exposure and HLA in healthy donors. PCR employed 60 Vbeta and 13 Jbeta primers. Sequencing used immunoSEQ multiplex PCR; TCRdb keeps in-frame clones, though not all of them. The sample contains a few hundred thousand clones, 80% to 90% of which appear only once. Sequenced input: PBMCs. These receptors all stem from a woman aged 18 to 35 in good health and CMV-seronegative.

CDR3 nucleotide sequence: TGTGCCAGCAGCCTACCCAGGGGGCAGTGCTCTGGAAACACCATATATTTT. Encoded protein: CASSLPRGQCSGNTIYF. V is TRBV7-3 and J is TRBJ1-3; 8 bases are shared with TRBD1. Trimming cost V 5 bases and J 0 bases; bases outside gene matches: 9. The germline V gene encodes CDR1 SGHTA and CDR2 FQGTGA. The CDR3 contains 17 residues.

The gene calls are TRBV12-5 and TRBJ2-2; 7 bases fit TRBD2. The CDR3 covers 15 residues. V lost 7 bases and J lost 1; bases outside the gene matches: 6. CDR1 and CDR2 from the germline V gene are LGHNT and FRNRAP. CDR3 region: CASAASGVNTGELFF. The CDR3 nucleotides are TGTGCTAGTGCCGCAAGCGGGGTGAACACCGGGGAGCTGTTTTTT.

This chain uses TRBV5-1 with TRBJ2-5; 8 nucleotides match TRBD2. This CDR3 has 14 amino acids. J was trimmed by 1 base and V by 4 bases; bases with no gene match: 3. CDR1 is SGHRS, CDR2 YFSETQ, per germline. Here the CDR3 reads CASSTGGAQETQYF. The CDR3 DNA reads as TGCGCCAGCAGCACCGGGGGGGCCCAAGAGACCCAGTACTTC.

The V gene is TRBV2, the J gene TRBJ1-2; D gene unclear. CDR1 is SNHLY and CDR2 is FYNNEI in the germline V gene. The CDR3 has 15 residues. V lost 7 bases, J lost 0 bases, and 15 bases lay in between. The CDR3 nucleotides are TGTGCCAGCAATTTTGGGCACCTAACTAACTATGGCTACACCTTC. Residues: CASNFGHLTNYGYTF.

The V and J genes are TRBV5-4 and TRBJ2-7; 9 nucleotides match TRBD1. The CDR3 totals 15 residues. The V and J ends lost 1 base and 3 bases, in that order; junction bases with no gene match: 5. Germline V gene sequence: CDR1 SGHNT, CDR2 YYREEE (reference sequence). In DNA form, the CDR3 reads TGTGCCAGCAGCTTGTTATCGGGACAGGGCTACGAGCAGTACTTC. Amino acid sequence: CASSLLSGQGYEQYF.

This chain uses TRBV14 with TRBJ2-3; possibly TRBD2 for D (6 bases). CDR1 is SGHDN and CDR2 is FVKESK in the germline V gene. CDR3 size: 16 residues. With 3 bases removed from V and 6 bases from J, the gap between germline ends came to 19 bases. DNA of the CDR3: TGTGCCAGCAGCCAGGGGCGGACACATGGGAGGGATACGCAGTATTTT. Its translation is CASSQGRTHGRDTQYF.

The chain carries TRBV29-1 and TRBJ2-5; possibly TRBD2 for D (5 bases). CDR3 length: 12 amino acids. V was pared by 6 bases and J by 3 bases, with 11 bases between. CDR1 SQVTM and CDR2 ANQGSEA come from the germline V gene. CDR3 nucleotides: TGCAGCGTGCCGGGATTGGAAGAGACCCAGTACTTC. Protein product: CSVPGLEETQYF.

V and J are TRBV4-1 and TRBJ2-7; 7 bases map to TRBD1. The CDR3 covers 16 residues. V was clipped by 1 base and J by 3 bases; unmatched bases: 9. Germline V CDR1 and CDR2: MGHRA, YSYEKL. CDR3 in amino acids: CASSQGRDRPIYEQYF. The CDR3 bases are TGCGCCAGCAGCCAAGGTCGGGACAGACCTATCTACGAGCAGTACTTC.

J is TRBJ1-6 and V is TRBV18; D gene uncertain. This CDR3 has 15 residues. V was shortened by 4 bases and J by 7 bases, with 14 bases between the two germline ends. Germline V gene data show CDR1 as KGHSH and CDR2 as LQKENI. The CDR3 coding sequence is TGTGCCAGCTCACAAGCCGATTCTTGGAATTCACCCCTCCACTTT. This gives the protein CASSQADSWNSPLHF.

This rearrangement joins TRBV14 to TRBJ1-6; D is ambiguous. Germline V gene lookup returns CDR1 SGHDN and CDR2 FVKESK. Trimming stripped 5 bases from V and 0 bases from J, with 5 bases between. This CDR3 contains 14 residues. CDR3 sequence (DNA): TGTGCCAGCAGCGTTAGCTCCTATAATTCACCCCTCCACTTT. Translation gives CASSVSSYNSPLHF.